One sample yielded the 23 T cell receptor beta chains listed below, sequenced in a study of long-term antiretroviral therapy in people with HIV. Sequencing relied on immunoSEQ assay v3.0, run at survey level. Sequenced by immunoSEQ multiplex PCR; TCRdb stores in-frame clones only, minus some. The data contain 21,000 or so clones, 82% of them singletons. The sample in question was unsorted PBMCs, obtained at the start of antiretroviral therapy. Receptors were obtained from a man in his fifties with HIV.

The J gene is TRBJ2-7, the V gene TRBV7-2; 9 nucleotides match TRBD2. Germline CDR1 and CDR2: SGHTA and FQGNSA. The J segment lost 3 bases and the V segment lost 3 bases, leaving 3 bases of the junction unmatched. The CDR3 covers 14 residues. CDR3 protein: CASSLIAGDYEQYF. Here the CDR3 DNA reads TGTGCCAGCAGCTTGATAGCGGGGGACTACGAGCAGTACTTC. Full variable domain (rest looked up from reference TRBV7-2 and TRBJ2-7): GAGVSQSPSNKVTEKGKDVELRCDPISGHTALYWYRQSLGQGLEFLIYFQGNSAPDKSGLPSDRFSAERTGGSVSTLTIQRTQQEDSAVYLCASSLIAGDYEQYFGPGTRLTVT.

V is TRBV5-1 and J is TRBJ2-1; 8 nucleotides agree with TRBD2. The V and J ends lost 1 base and 9 bases, in that order; junction bases with no gene match: 9. Per germline, CDR1 SGHRS and CDR2 YFSETQ. The CDR3 runs 15 residues. The CDR3 is CASSLMSGGVGEQFF. DNA of the CDR3: TGCGCCAGCAGCTTGATGTCGGGAGGGGTCGGTGAGCAGTTCTTC.

The chain uses TRBV14 and TRBJ1-1; D remains unclear. The V gene lost 0 bases and the J gene lost 7 bases, with 15 bases spanning the gap. Germline CDR1 and CDR2: SGHDN and FVKESK. This CDR3 spans 15 amino acids. The CDR3 sequence: CASSQEVGQTLEAFF. The CDR3 DNA is TGTGCCAGCAGCCAAGAGGTTGGGCAGACGCTTGAAGCTTTCTTT.

The rearrangement uses TRBV6-6 and TRBJ1-4; 7 bases are a match to TRBD1. J lost 4 bases, V lost 5 bases, and 7 bases had no gene match. The CDR3 totals 15 residues. Germline CDR1 MNHNY, CDR2 SVGAGI (reference sequence). In DNA, the CDR3 is TGTGCCAGCAGTAGACCCGACAGGGATAATGAAAAACTGTTTTTT. Translating gives CASSRPDRDNEKLFF.

This chain uses TRBV6-1 with TRBJ2-1; possible D gene TRBD2, 6 bases. V lost 2 bases and J lost 8, with 16 bases in between. The germline V gene has CDR1 MNHNS and CDR2 SASEGT. This CDR3 has 15 residues. In DNA, the CDR3 is TGTGCCAGCAGTGAATCTAGCGCAGGGCCCGATGAGCAGTTCTTC. Its translation: CASSESSAGPDEQFF.

The V call is TRBV14, the J call TRBJ2-5, with D maybe TRBD1 (6 bases). The CDR3 runs 16 residues. Looked up from germline, CDR1 is SGHDN and CDR2 is FVKESK. Trimming stripped 2 bases from V and 0 bases from J, with 13 bases between. CDR3 nucleotide sequence: TGTGCCAGCAGCCAAATTTTATCAGGGGACCAAGAGACCCAGTACTTC. Translating gives CASSQILSGDQETQYF. Full variable domain (rest looked up from reference TRBV14 and TRBJ2-5): EAGVTQFPSHSVIEKGQTVTLRCDPISGHDNLYWYRRVMGKEIKFLLHFVKESKQDESGMPNNRFLAERTGGTYSTLKVQPAELEDSGVYFCASSQILSGDQETQYFGPGTRLLVL.

The chain has TRBV7-4 and TRBJ2-3, with 8 bases matching TRBD2. J lost 6 bases, V lost 6 bases, and 5 bases had no gene match. This CDR3 spans 13 amino acids. Germline V gene data show CDR1 as SGHVT and CDR2 as SQSDAQ. Written as DNA, the CDR3 is TGTGCCAGCAGACTACCGGGGGGGGATACGCAGTATTTT. Residues: CASRLPGGDTQYF.

V usage is TRBV28 and J usage is TRBJ1-2, with 12 nucleotides matching TRBD1. J was trimmed by 8 bases and V by 3 bases; bases with no gene match: 13. The CDR3 has 17 residues. Germline assignment: CDR1 MDHEN and CDR2 SYDVKM. CDR3 protein: CASSFSGTGGARTGYTF. CDR3 coding DNA: TGTGCCAGCAGTTTTTCGGGGACAGGGGGCGCCAGGACCGGCTACACCTTC.

The chain carries TRBV6-5 and TRBJ2-7; the match to TRBD2 covers 7 bases. CDR1 is MNHEY, CDR2 SVGAGI, per germline. CDR3 length: 14 residues. Losses at the gene ends were 3 bases for V and 2 bases for J; bases not matched to a gene: 4. The CDR3, as DNA: TGTGCCAGCAGTTATGGGGGGGAAACCTACGAGCAGTACTTC. Protein sequence: CASSYGGETYEQYF.

The V call is TRBV2, the J call TRBJ1-2, with 7 bases fitting TRBD1. CDR3 length: 15 residues. Germline-derived CDR1 and CDR2 are SNHLY and FYNNEI. The V gene end was trimmed by 3 bases and the J gene end by 4 bases; junction bases not matched to a gene: 8. This CDR3 is CASSDQGQSGYGYTF. The CDR3, as DNA: TGTGCCAGCAGTGATCAGGGACAGTCCGGCTATGGCTACACCTTC.

The CDR3 DNA sequence: TGTGCCAGTAGTTCGATGAACACTGAAGCTTTCTTT. This gives the protein CASSSMNTEAFF. The chain couples TRBV19 to TRBJ1-1; D unresolved. Germline values: CDR1 LNHDA, CDR2 SQIVND (reference sequence). The CDR3 extends over 12 amino acids. Trimming removed 5 bases at V and 0 bases at J, with 4 bases between.

The rearrangement joins TRBV19 to TRBJ1-2, with 7 nucleotides matching TRBD1. The junction had 5 bases not matched to a gene; V was cut back by 5 bases and J by 8 bases. CDR3 size: 12 residues. Germline V gives CDR1 LNHDA, CDR2 SQIVND (reference sequence). The CDR3 sequence is CASSFQGEGYTF. CDR3 nucleotide sequence: TGTGCCAGTAGTTTCCAGGGGGAAGGCTACACCTTC. The variable domain in full, completed from reference TRBV19 and TRBJ1-2, reads DGGITQSPKYLFRKEGQNVTLSCEQNLNHDAMYWYRQDPGQGLRLIYYSQIVNDFQKGDIAEGYSVSREKKESFPLTVTSAQKNPTAFYLCASSFQGEGYTFGSGTRLTVV.

The chain is built from TRBV5-4 and TRBJ2-3; D is uncertain. V gave up 1 base and J gave up 0 bases, with 12 bases separating them. Germline loops: CDR1 SGHNT, CDR2 YYREEE (reference sequence). The CDR3 consists of 16 residues. The chain's CDR3 is CASSLNQRASTDTQYF. In DNA form, the CDR3 reads TGTGCCAGCAGCTTGAACCAGCGCGCTAGCACAGATACGCAGTATTTT.

V gene TRBV27 combines with J gene TRBJ2-7, with D possibly being TRBD1 (5 bases). The CDR3 spans 16 residues. In germline, CDR1 is MNHEY, CDR2 SMNVEV (reference sequence). Trimming removed 5 bases from V and 4 bases from J, with 21 bases in between. In DNA, the CDR3 is TGTGCCAGCAGTCCCCTTGGGGCAGCGATCGGATACGAGCAGTACTTC. Translating it yields CASSPLGAAIGYEQYF.

The chain is built from TRBV7-9 and TRBJ1-5; D might be TRBD1 (5 bases). Germline CDR1 reads SEHNR; CDR2 reads FQNEAQ (reference sequence). This CDR3 region has 15 residues. V dropped 2 bases and J dropped 0 bases, with 8 bases sitting between them. CDR3 residues: CASSLWQGSNQPQHF. DNA of the CDR3: TGTGCCAGCAGCTTATGGCAGGGTAGCAATCAGCCCCAGCATTTT.

The chain's CDR3 is CASIHRGTTGANVLTF. The DNA for the CDR3 is TGTGCCAGCATTCATCGGGGGACGACTGGGGCCAACGTCCTGACTTTC. V usage is TRBV2 and J usage is TRBJ2-6; D is perhaps TRBD2 (6 bases). Trimming stripped 7 bases from V and 2 bases from J, with 15 bases between. CDR1 and CDR2 from the germline V gene are SNHLY and FYNNEI. This CDR3 has 16 residues.

The gene calls are TRBV5-8 and TRBJ2-7, with unresolved D. Trimming removed 2 bases at V and 6 bases at J, with 12 bases between. Germline-derived CDR1 and CDR2 are SGHTS and YDEGEE. The CDR3 runs 13 residues. In DNA, the CDR3 is TGTGCCAGCAGCTTAGTTGACGCCTCCGAGCAGTACTTC. Translation: CASSLVDASEQYF.

V usage is TRBV7-2 and J usage is TRBJ2-3; no clear D gene. Between the trimmed V and J ends, which lost 1 base and 5 bases, there was a span of 10 bases. The CDR3 totals 14 residues. The germline CDR1 and CDR2 sequences are SGHTA and FQGNSA. The CDR3 DNA sequence: TGTGCCAGCAGCTTAGGCGACTTTTTAGATACGCAGTATTTT. This gives the protein CASSLGDFLDTQYF.

J is TRBJ1-4 and V is TRBV4-1; D unclear. CDR3 length: 15 residues. Germline V lookup: CDR1 MGHRA, CDR2 YSYEKL. Trimming removed 4 bases from V and 3 bases from J, with 12 bases in between. The CDR3 region is CASSLGGSANEKLFF. CDR3 bases: TGCGCCAGCAGCCTGGGTGGGTCCGCTAATGAAAAACTGTTTTTT.

This chain links TRBV7-2 with TRBJ2-7, with TRBD1 as a possible D gene (7 bases). The V gene lost 5 bases and the J gene lost 3 bases, with 20 bases spanning the gap. This CDR3 has 16 residues. Germline V gives CDR1 SGHTA, CDR2 FQGNSA. The CDR3 spells CASSARGGGKLYEQYF. CDR3 DNA: TGTGCCAGCAGCGCCCGAGGGGGCGGGAAGCTCTACGAGCAGTACTTC.

V usage is TRBV7-2 and J usage is TRBJ1-2; possible D gene TRBD1, 5 bases. Germline V CDR1 and CDR2: SGHTA, FQGNSA. The CDR3 is made up of 14 amino acids. V lost 2 bases and J 4 bases, leaving 11 bases between the germline ends. DNA for the CDR3: TGTGCCAGCAGCTTAACCGGGACGGCCTATGGCTACACCTTC. This gives the protein CASSLTGTAYGYTF.

The chain combines TRBV6-5 with TRBJ1-4; the match to TRBD1 covers 11 bases. The V and J ends lost 2 bases and 2 bases, in that order; junction bases with no gene match: 1. Germline lookup yields CDR1 MNHEY and CDR2 SVGAGI. This CDR3 has 16 residues. CDR3 residues: CASSYRTGGTNEKLFF. DNA of the CDR3: TGTGCCAGCAGTTACCGGACAGGGGGCACTAATGAAAAACTGTTTTTT.

J is TRBJ1-1 and V is TRBV11-2; maybe TRBD1 (5 bases). The CDR3 has 15 residues. In germline, CDR1 is SGHAT, CDR2 FQNNGV. V shed 4 bases and J shed 3 bases, with 15 bases lying between them. This CDR3 reads CASSWGLKGDTEAFF. CDR3 bases: TGTGCCAGCAGCTGGGGCCTAAAAGGGGACACTGAAGCTTTCTTT.